The source of this TCR beta chain is a study of cytomegalovirus exposure and HLA in healthy donors. This PCR relied on a set of 60 Vbeta primers and 13 Jbeta primers. Clones were sequenced by immunoSEQ multiplex PCR, and TCRdb holds only the in-frame ones, with some missing. The sample has 54,000 or so clones; 70% are singletons. CDR3 length: 16 amino acids. V was pared by 5 bases and J by 1 base, with 14 bases between. CDR1 and CDR2 (germline): SGHTA, FQGNSA. This clone has only one observation. The receptor was derived from an older woman in good health and CMV-seropositive. The specimen was PBMCs. The J gene is TRBJ2-2, the V gene TRBV7-2; tentatively, D is TRBD2 (5 bases). CDR3 nucleotide sequence: TGTGCCAGCAGCAGAGCGCGGGTTGAGAACACCGGGGAGCTGTTTTTT. Its protein product is CASSRARVENTGELFF. Looking up the rest from reference TRBV7-2 and TRBJ2-2 gives the full variable domain: GAGVSQSPSNKVTEKGKDVELRCDPISGHTALYWYRQSLGQGLEFLIYFQGNSAPDKSGLPSDRFSAERTGGSVSTLTIQRTQQEDSAVYLCASSRARVENTGELFFGEGSRLTVL.